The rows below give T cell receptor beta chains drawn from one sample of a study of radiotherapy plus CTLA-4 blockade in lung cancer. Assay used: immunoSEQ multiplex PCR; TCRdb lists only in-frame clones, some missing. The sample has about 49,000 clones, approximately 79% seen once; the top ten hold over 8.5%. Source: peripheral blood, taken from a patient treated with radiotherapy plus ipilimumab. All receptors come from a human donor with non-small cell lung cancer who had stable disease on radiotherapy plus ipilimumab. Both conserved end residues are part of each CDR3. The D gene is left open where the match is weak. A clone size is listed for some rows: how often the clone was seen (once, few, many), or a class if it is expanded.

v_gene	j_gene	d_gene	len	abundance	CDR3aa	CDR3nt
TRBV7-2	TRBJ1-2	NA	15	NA	CASSHHDTPSNGYTF	TGTGCCAGCAGTCACCATGATACCCCTAGTAACGGCTACACCTTC
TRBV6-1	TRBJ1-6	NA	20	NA	CASSDEIVTGASSYNSPLHF	TGTGCCAGCAGTGATGAGATCGTGACAGGCGCCAGCTCCTATAATTCACCCCTCCACTTT
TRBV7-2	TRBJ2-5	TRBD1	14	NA	CASSKDRGRETQYF	TGTGCCAGCAGCAAAGACAGGGGACGGGAGACCCAGTACTTC
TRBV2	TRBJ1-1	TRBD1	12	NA	CASRRDSPEAFF	TGTGCCAGCAGGAGGGACAGTCCAGAAGCTTTCTTT
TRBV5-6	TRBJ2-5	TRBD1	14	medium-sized	CASSAPTGSETQYF	TGTGCCAGCAGCGCCCCGACAGGGTCCGAGACCCAGTACTTC
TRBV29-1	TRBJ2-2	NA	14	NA	CSARRGPDTGELFF	TGCAGCGCTCGCAGGGGCCCCGACACCGGGGAGCTGTTTTTT
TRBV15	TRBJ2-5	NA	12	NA	CATSRPTETQYF	TGTGCCACCAGCAGGCCCACGGAGACCCAGTACTTC
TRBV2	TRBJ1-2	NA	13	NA	CASARAGAPGYTF	TGTGCCAGCGCCAGGGCTGGCGCCCCCGGCTACACCTTC
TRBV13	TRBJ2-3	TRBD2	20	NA	CASSEARLAGGPSRTDTQYF	TGTGCCAGCAGCGAAGCGCGGCTAGCGGGGGGGCCCAGTCGCACAGATACGCAGTATTTT
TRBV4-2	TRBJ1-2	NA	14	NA	CASSPGGQSYGYTF	TGTGCCAGCAGCCCCGGAGGCCAGAGCTATGGCTACACCTTC
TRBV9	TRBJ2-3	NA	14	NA	CASSARVMGDTQYF	TGTGCCAGCAGCGCGAGGGTTATGGGAGATACGCAGTATTTT
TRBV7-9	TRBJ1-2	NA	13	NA	CASSLGQGYGYTF	TGTGCCAGCAGCTTAGGTCAGGGGTATGGCTACACCTTC
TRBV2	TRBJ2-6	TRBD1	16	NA	CASSSPGGYGANVLTF	TGTGCCAGCAGTTCACCAGGGGGCTATGGGGCCAACGTCCTGACTTTC
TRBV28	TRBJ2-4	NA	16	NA	CASSLFTRRGQNIQYF	TGTGCCAGCAGTTTATTTACACGGCGGGGTCAAAACATTCAGTACTTC
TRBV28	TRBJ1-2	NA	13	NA	CASSSGTLGGYTF	TGTGCCAGCAGTTCCGGGACCCTTGGGGGCTACACCTTC
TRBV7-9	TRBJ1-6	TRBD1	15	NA	CASSKGQGFNSPLHF	TGTGCCAGCAGCAAAGGACAGGGGTTCAATTCACCCCTCCACTTT
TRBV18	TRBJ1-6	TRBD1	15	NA	CASSPPTGANSPLHF	TGTGCCAGCTCACCCCCAACAGGGGCCAATTCACCCCTCCACTTT
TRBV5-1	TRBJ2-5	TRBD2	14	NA	CASSQRGGAIDQYF	TGCGCCAGCAGCCAACGGGGGGGGGCGATAGACCAGTACTTC
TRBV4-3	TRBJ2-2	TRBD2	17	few	CASSQGERGARTGELFF	TGCGCCAGCAGCCAGGGGGAGCGGGGGGCGCGCACCGGGGAGCTGTTTTTT
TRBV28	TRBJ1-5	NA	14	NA	CASFEGTPHQPQHF	TGTGCCAGCTTTGAAGGGACACCGCATCAGCCCCAGCATTTT
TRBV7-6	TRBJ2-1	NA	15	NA	CASSLNPDSYNEQFF	TGTGCCAGCAGCTTAAACCCCGACTCCTACAATGAGCAGTTCTTC
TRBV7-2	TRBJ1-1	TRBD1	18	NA	CASSPFGVGRQGDTEAFF	TGTGCCAGCAGCCCCTTTGGAGTAGGGAGACAGGGGGACACTGAAGCTTTCTTT
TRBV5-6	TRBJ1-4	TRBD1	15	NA	CASTRGGTGADRFFF	TGTGCCAGCACTAGAGGAGGGACAGGGGCTGATAGGTTTTTTTTT
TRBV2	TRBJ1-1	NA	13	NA	CANKREMNTEAFF	TGTGCCAACAAACGGGAGATGAACACTGAAGCTTTCTTT
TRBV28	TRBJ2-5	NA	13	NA	CASSFGGQETQYF	TGTGCCAGCAGTTTTGGCGGCCAAGAGACCCAGTACTTC
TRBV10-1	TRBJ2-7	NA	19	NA	CASSDYGGLRDSSSYEQYF	TGCGCCAGCAGTGATTATGGAGGATTACGGGACTCTAGCTCCTACGAGCAGTACTTC
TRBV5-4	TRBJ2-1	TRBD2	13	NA	CASSLKGLAGGFF	TGTGCCAGCAGCTTGAAGGGACTAGCGGGGGGTTTCTTC
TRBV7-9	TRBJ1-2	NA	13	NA	CASSRSGDYGYTF	TGTGCCAGCAGCCGTTCCGGAGACTATGGCTACACCTTC
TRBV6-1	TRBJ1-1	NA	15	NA	CASENGQILNTEAFF	TGTGCCAGCGAGAACGGACAGATTCTGAACACTGAAGCTTTCTTT
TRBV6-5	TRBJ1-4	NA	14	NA	CASSGQGLNEKLFF	TGTGCCAGCTCGGGGCAGGGGTTGAATGAAAAACTGTTTTTT
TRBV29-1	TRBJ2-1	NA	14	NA	CSVDKAGIYNEQFF	TGCAGCGTTGACAAGGCAGGGATTTACAATGAGCAGTTCTTC